Each of the 21 T cell receptor beta chains below was sequenced from the same sample in a study of CXCR3-negative and CXCR3-positive naive CD8 T cells. Study-wide results and limits: Relative to CXCR3-negative naive cells, CXCR3-positive naive cells had more hydrophobic TRB CDR3s.

Each TRB cDNA library was prepared by 5' RACE (with UMI labels). No DNA is given; TCRdb re-called the 5' RACE reads and lists each CDR3 protein once. Its table records around 120,000 distinct CDR3 sequences. These receptors' targets are unknown. Sequencing was performed on naive CXCR3+ CD8+ T cells from blood. Subset described: CD45RO-CCR7+CD27+CD95- naive CD8+ T cells expressing CXCR3 (TNR3+). The receptors here all came from a human donor in good health. Some clones in this sample may be carry-over from other donors' samples.

The chain employs TRBV7-9 and TRBJ2-3; absent DNA, TCRdb's TRBD1 call cannot be checked. The CDR3 covers 14 residues. Looked up from germline, CDR1 is SEHNR and CDR2 is FQNEAQ (reference sequence). CDR3 loop: CASRSQGRADTQYF.

This rearrangement joins TRBV9 to TRBJ1-1. The CDR3 spans 11 residues. Germline V CDR1 and CDR2: SGDLS, YYNGEE. This CDR3 reads CASKPATEAFF. The whole variable domain, filled in from reference TRBV9 and TRBJ1-1, reads DSGVTQTPKHLITATGQRVTLRCSPRSGDLSVYWYQQSLDQGLQFLIQYYNGEERAKGNILERFSAQQFPDLHSELNLSSLELGDSALYFCASKPATEAFFGQGTRLTVV.

The CDR3: CASSELLARNEQFF. The chain couples TRBV10-1 to TRBJ2-1; TCRdb's D call of TRBD2 is untestable without DNA. Germline V gives CDR1 WNHNN, CDR2 SYGVQD (reference sequence). This CDR3 region has 14 residues.

The rearrangement links TRBV14 to TRBJ1-2; absent DNA, TCRdb's TRBD1 call cannot be checked. Germline V gene lookup returns CDR1 SGHDN and CDR2 FVKESK. The length of the CDR3 is 15 residues. CDR3 protein: CASSQDHPGAHGYTF.

The rearrangement joins TRBV7-9 to TRBJ1-2. CDR1 is SEHNR and CDR2 is FQNEAQ in the germline V gene (reference sequence). The CDR3 sequence is 11 residues long. The CDR3 loop is CASSFGYGYTF.

The rearrangement links TRBV19 to TRBJ2-1; TCRdb returns TRBD2, unconfirmable since there is no DNA. This CDR3 is built from 16 residues. Per the germline V gene, CDR1 is LNHDA and CDR2 is SQIVND (reference sequence). The CDR3 reads CASTPGLAGGYNEQFF. The full variable domain, rest sourced from reference TRBV19 and TRBJ2-1, is DGGITQSPKYLFRKEGQNVTLSCEQNLNHDAMYWYRQDPGQGLRLIYYSQIVNDFQKGDIAEGYSVSREKKESFPLTVTSAQKNPTAFYLCASTPGLAGGYNEQFFGPGTRLTVL.

This chain joins TRBV28 and TRBJ1-6; TCRdb selects TRBD1, and the lack of DNA leaves this call unchecked. CDR1 MDHEN and CDR2 SYDVKM come from the germline V gene. This CDR3 comprises 14 residues. The CDR3 sequence is CASSVDKNNSPLHF.

The genes are TRBV7-9 and TRBJ2-2; TCRdb lists TRBD2, though no DNA is available to test this call. The CDR3 loop spans 16 amino acids. The germline V gene has CDR1 SEHNR and CDR2 FQNEAQ (reference sequence). The CDR3 protein is CASSPTELAPTGELFF.

The chain recombines TRBV29-1 with TRBJ1-1. This CDR3 has 11 amino acids. Per germline, CDR1 SQVTM and CDR2 ANQGSEA. The CDR3 is CSVGRDTEAFF.

The V call is TRBV7-3, the J call TRBJ1-1. Per germline, CDR1 SGHTA and CDR2 FQGTGA. The CDR3 sequence is 13 residues long. CDR3 region: CASSLTGEAEAFF.

The chain joins TRBV20-1 to TRBJ2-7; without DNA, the TCRdb call of TRBD1 cannot be checked. This CDR3 comprises 12 residues. CDR1 DFQATT and CDR2 SNEGSKA come from the germline V gene (reference sequence). CDR3 region: CSAGGVSYAQYF.

The rearrangement uses TRBV6-5 and TRBJ2-2; lacking DNA, the TRBD2 call made by TCRdb goes unchecked. The CDR3 has 16 residues. The V gene's germline CDR1 is MNHEY and CDR2 SVGAGI. CDR3 region: CASNQLAGGNTGELFF.

The V and J genes are TRBV12-3 or TRBV12-4 and TRBJ2-1; absent DNA, TCRdb's TRBD2 call cannot be checked. The CDR3 consists of 15 residues. CDR3 sequence reads: CASTPSGSAVNEQFF.

The CDR3 sequence: CSVDGLAGGPDTQYF. The chain has TRBV29-1 and TRBJ2-3; TCRdb picks TRBD2, but there is no DNA to check that call. This CDR3 is built from 15 residues. The germline V gene has CDR1 SQVTM and CDR2 ANQGSEA.

V gene TRBV20-1 combines with J gene TRBJ2-7; the D gene TCRdb calls, TRBD1, cannot be checked with no DNA. Germline loops: CDR1 DFQATT, CDR2 SNEGSKA (reference sequence). The CDR3 sequence is 14 residues long. The CDR3 region is CSAREPGTGYEQYF.

The chain uses TRBV7-9 and TRBJ2-7. The V gene's germline CDR1 is SEHNR and CDR2 FQNEAQ (reference sequence). There are 13 residues in the CDR3. CDR3 in amino acids: CASSLAAAYEQYF.

V and J are TRBV4-2 and TRBJ2-7. The CDR3 covers 16 residues. Germline CDR1 and CDR2: LGHNA and YNFKEQ. This CDR3 reads CASSQGGVGVTDEQYF.

The V and J genes are TRBV4-3 and TRBJ1-1. Germline V gene lookup returns CDR1 LGHNA and CDR2 YSLEER. The CDR3 runs to 15 residues. The CDR3 protein is CASSQEAGRITEAFF.

The CDR3 protein is CASSLASGGSEQFF. This rearrangement joins TRBV7-6 to TRBJ2-1; TCRdb names TRBD2, which stays unverified in the absence of DNA. The CDR3 runs 14 residues. Germline V lookup: CDR1 SGHVS, CDR2 FNYEAQ.

The chain couples TRBV3-1 to TRBJ2-5; TCRdb outputs TRBD1, but without DNA this stays unchecked. The CDR3 length is 15 residues. Germline CDR1 LGHDT, CDR2 YNNKEL (reference sequence). The CDR3 region is CASSHGTGGKETQYF.

The chain carries TRBV2 and TRBJ1-1. Per the germline V gene, CDR1 is SNHLY and CDR2 is FYNNEI. The CDR3 spans 14 residues. The CDR3 sequence: CASSETVEWTEAFF.